This T cell receptor beta chain was found in a study of response to subunit inactivated influenza vaccine. Germline CDR1 reads MNHEY; CDR2 reads SMNVEV (reference sequence). CDR3 length: 15 amino acids. The ends lost 2 bases at V and 9 bases at J; junction bases unmatched: 8. This clonotype appeared many times. TCRdb passed the RT-PCR reads through MiXCR, listing each CDR3 protein once. The sample has 550,000 to 650,000 distinct CDR3 sequences, roughly 10% seen once. Source: PBMCs from blood, taken on the day of vaccination. This chain uses TRBV27 with TRBJ2-1; the match to TRBD2 covers 9 bases. The origin of this receptor is a man over 45 who received an inactivated influenza vaccine. This CDR3 reads CASSLGVAGASEQFF. CDR3 nucleotides: TGTGCCAGCAGTTTAGGGGTAGCGGGAGCGTCTGAGCAGTTCTTC.